Shown below are 21 T cell receptor beta chains from a single sample sequenced in a study of blood T cell repertoires in COVID-19. Sequencing used immunoSEQ multiplex PCR; TCRdb keeps in-frame clones, though not all of them. The repertoire consists of more than 350,000 clones, with 80% to 90% occurring once and the leading ten covering about a tenth. The sequenced material came from PBMCs or T cells enriched from blood (not recorded which). These receptors were collected from a woman in her forties or fifties who had recovered from COVID-19.

The gene calls are TRBV2 and TRBJ2-3; 8 positions match TRBD2. This CDR3 has 16 amino acids. V gave up 0 bases and J gave up 5 bases; unmatched junction bases: 7. Germline assignment: CDR1 SNHLY and CDR2 FYNNEI. This CDR3 reads CASSEAHGGAIDTQYF. CDR3 in DNA: TGTGCCAGCAGTGAAGCCCACGGGGGGGCAATAGATACGCAGTATTTT.

V usage is TRBV12-5 and J usage is TRBJ1-2; 7 nucleotides agree with TRBD1. This CDR3 spans 13 amino acids. From germline, CDR1 is LGHNT and CDR2 FRNRAP. Unmatched junction bases numbered 10, after V lost 6 bases and J lost 9 bases. In DNA, the CDR3 is TGTGCTAGTGGCTTTAGACAGGGAGTGCGCTACACCTTC. This sequence encodes CASGFRQGVRYTF.

The chain recombines TRBV6-5 with TRBJ1-2, with a possible D match to TRBD1 (5 bases). CDR1 MNHEY and CDR2 SVGAGI come from the germline V gene. This CDR3 is built from 16 residues. V dropped 0 bases and J dropped 3 bases, with 14 bases sitting between them. The CDR3 region is CASSYSRRVLDYGYTF. CDR3 nucleotides: TGTGCCAGCAGTTACTCACGCAGGGTCCTTGACTATGGCTACACCTTC.

The chain joins TRBV28 to TRBJ1-1; D might be TRBD1 (5 bases). Deletions cut 6 bases from V and 3 bases from J, with 14 bases between. CDR3 length: 14 amino acids. Germline V CDR1 and CDR2: MDHEN, SYDVKM. In DNA, the CDR3 is TGTGCCAGCAGAAGCGCGGGGGTGTACACTGAAGCTTTCTTT. Encoded protein: CASRSAGVYTEAFF.

The V call is TRBV9, the J call TRBJ1-1; perhaps TRBD1 as D (5 bases). In germline, CDR1 is SGDLS, CDR2 YYNGEE. The length of the CDR3 is 16 residues. The V end lost 0 bases, the J end lost 1 base, and 13 bases lay between the germline ends. The CDR3 region has the DNA TGTGCCAGCAGCGTAGCTCTGCAGGGTGGGAACACTGAAGCTTTCTTT. Residues: CASSVALQGGNTEAFF.

The V and J genes are TRBV10-3 and TRBJ1-2; the D is unclear. V lost 3 bases, J lost 6 bases, and 17 bases lay in between. This CDR3 spans 15 amino acids. The V gene's germline CDR1 is ENHRY and CDR2 SYGVKD. The CDR3 region has the DNA TGTGCCATCAGTGACCCTCGAGCAGCCGGGGATGGCTACACCTTC. This gives the protein CAISDPRAAGDGYTF.

This clone was seen more than once but under ten times. This chain connects TRBV7-9 to TRBJ1-6; D perhaps matches TRBD1 (6 bases). From germline, CDR1 is SEHNR and CDR2 FQNEAQ (reference sequence). The CDR3 loop spans 15 amino acids. V dropped 5 bases and J dropped 6 bases, with 14 bases sitting between them. DNA for the CDR3: TGTGCCAGCAGCCTCGAGACAGGCACTAATTCACCCCTCCACTTT. Its protein product is CASSLETGTNSPLHF.

The chain links TRBV19 to TRBJ2-1, with 8 bases matching TRBD1. V was clipped by 5 bases and J by 8 bases; unmatched bases: 5. This CDR3 region has 13 residues. CDR1 LNHDA and CDR2 SQIVND come from the germline V gene (reference sequence). This chain's CDR3 is CASSSNRGYEQFF. CDR3 bases: TGTGCCAGTAGTTCTAACAGGGGGTATGAGCAGTTCTTC. Variable domain in full (rest from reference TRBV19 and TRBJ2-1): DGGITQSPKYLFRKEGQNVTLSCEQNLNHDAMYWYRQDPGQGLRLIYYSQIVNDFQKGDIAEGYSVSREKKESFPLTVTSAQKNPTAFYLCASSSNRGYEQFFGPGTRLTVL.

This chain joins TRBV7-8 and TRBJ2-1; no clear D. The length of the CDR3 is 17 residues. Germline V gene sequence: CDR1 SGHVS, CDR2 FQNEAQ. With 4 bases removed from V and 0 bases from J, the gap between germline ends came to 16 bases. This CDR3 is CASSSGFVQSSYNEQFF. CDR3 bases: TGTGCCAGCAGCTCCGGTTTTGTACAGAGCTCCTACAATGAGCAGTTCTTC.

The V gene is TRBV19, the J gene TRBJ2-2; 8 bases match TRBD2. Germline values: CDR1 LNHDA, CDR2 SQIVND (reference sequence). The V gene end was trimmed by 7 bases and the J gene end by 5 bases; junction bases not matched to a gene: 12. The CDR3 consists of 16 residues. The CDR3 here is CASTPTGTSLTGELFF. In nucleotides, the CDR3 is TGTGCCAGTACCCCGACCGGGACTAGTCTTACCGGGGAGCTGTTTTTT.

This clone appeared once. This chain uses TRBV6-2 or TRBV6-3 with TRBJ2-6; D may be TRBD1 (5 bases). Germline V CDR1 and CDR2: MNHEY, SVGEGT. The CDR3 extends over 18 amino acids. Trimming cost V 0 bases and J 0 bases, with 12 bases left between them. Written as DNA, the CDR3 is TGTGCCAGCAGTTACTCGCAAGGGGTGGTCTCTGGGGCCAACGTCCTGACTTTC. Its protein is CASSYSQGVVSGANVLTF.

The V and J genes are TRBV4-1 and TRBJ1-6, with a weak D call TRBD1 (5 bases). The CDR3 totals 13 residues. V was clipped by 1 base and J by 10 bases, with 8 bases between them. From germline, CDR1 is MGHRA and CDR2 YSYEKL. The CDR3 nucleotides read TGCGCCAGCAGCCAAGTCAGGGTATCACCCCTCCACTTT. Its protein is CASSQVRVSPLHF.

The gene calls are TRBV27 and TRBJ1-2; 7 bases agree with TRBD1. The CDR3 has 13 residues. Germline trimming cut 5 bases from V and 1 base from J; bases unmatched to any gene: 1. Germline V lookup: CDR1 MNHEY, CDR2 SMNVEV (reference sequence). The CDR3 protein is CASSPGGNYGYTF. The CDR3 DNA sequence: TGTGCCAGCAGTCCAGGGGGTAACTATGGCTACACCTTC.

The rearrangement joins TRBV18 to TRBJ1-2; D may be TRBD1 (5 bases). CDR1 KGHSH and CDR2 LQKENI come from the germline V gene. V lost 2 bases to trimming and J lost 6 bases, with 16 bases between them. The CDR3 runs to 15 residues. The CDR3 loop is CASSPTGGTHDGYTF. The CDR3 region has the DNA TGTGCCAGCTCACCAACCGGGGGGACTCATGATGGCTACACCTTC.

The chain joins TRBV18 to TRBJ2-1; D might be TRBD2 (5 bases). Trimming took 2 bases from V and 6 from J, leaving 14 bases between them. Germline values: CDR1 KGHSH, CDR2 LQKENI. This CDR3 spans 15 amino acids. This CDR3 reads CASSPSQRVINEQFF. The CDR3 DNA sequence: TGTGCCAGCTCACCAAGCCAGAGGGTTATCAATGAGCAGTTCTTC.

V usage is TRBV7-2 and J usage is TRBJ2-3; D remains ambiguous. Germline-derived CDR1 and CDR2 are SGHTA and FQGNSA. CDR3 length equals 13 residues. V was cut by 3 bases and J by 5 bases, with 9 bases left in between. In DNA, the CDR3 is TGTGCCAGCAGCTTCCGGTTAGAAGATACGCAGTATTTT. It translates to CASSFRLEDTQYF.

The chain has TRBV5-1 and TRBJ2-3; 11 nucleotides line up with TRBD2. The CDR3 length is 17 residues. The J segment lost 0 bases and the V segment lost 0 bases, leaving 3 bases of the junction unmatched. Germline CDR1 is SGHRS and CDR2 is YFSETQ. CDR3 sequence reads: CASSLGLAGTSTDTQYF. For the CDR3, the DNA is TGCGCCAGCAGCTTGGGACTAGCGGGGACTAGCACAGATACGCAGTATTTT.

This clone was seen more than once but under ten times. The chain uses TRBV6-2 or TRBV6-3 and TRBJ2-3; D possibly corresponds to TRBD1 (5 bases). Germline assignment: CDR1 MNHEY and CDR2 SVGEGT. CDR3 length equals 17 residues. V lost 6 bases to trimming and J lost 0 bases, with 19 bases between them. The CDR3 coding sequence is TGTGCCAGCAGCCCTTCTATGGGCAGGGTAAGCACAGATACGCAGTATTTT. Protein product: CASSPSMGRVSTDTQYF.

V gene TRBV19 combines with J gene TRBJ1-1; tentatively, D is TRBD1 (6 bases). The CDR3 runs 13 residues. In germline, CDR1 is LNHDA, CDR2 SQIVND (reference sequence). V was cut by 6 bases and J by 5 bases, with 13 bases left in between. CDR3 sequence (DNA): TGTGCCAGTAGCCCAACAGGGAATACTGAAGCTTTCTTT. Its translation: CASSPTGNTEAFF.

The V gene is TRBV7-2, the J gene TRBJ1-2; D is undetermined. Trimming pared 2 bases from V and 0 bases from J, leaving 4 bases between. The CDR3 totals 13 residues. Germline V gives CDR1 SGHTA, CDR2 FQGNSA. DNA of the CDR3: TGTGCCAGCAGCTTACATTCTAACTATGGCTACACCTTC. Translated: CASSLHSNYGYTF.

The gene calls are TRBV7-2 and TRBJ1-6; weak D call: TRBD1 (5 bases). V lost 0 bases and J 0 bases, leaving 18 bases between the germline ends. This CDR3 spans 20 amino acids. The germline CDR1 and CDR2 sequences are SGHTA and FQGNSA. CDR3 sequence (DNA): TGTGCCAGCAGCTTAGCGCGGGGGGGGGTTACTAGCTCCTATAATTCACCCCTCCACTTT. This sequence encodes CASSLARGGVTSSYNSPLHF.